This T cell receptor (beta chain) came from a study of shared clonotypes between healthy human individuals. The ends lost 4 bases at V and 2 bases at J; junction bases unmatched: 8. In germline, CDR1 is SGHKS, CDR2 YYEKEE (reference sequence). The length of the CDR3 is 15 residues. CD45RA+ naive and CD45RA-negative memory subsets were separated from CD4+ cells. Sequenced by immunoSEQ multiplex PCR; TCRdb stores in-frame clones only, minus some. The data contain 2 million to 2.5 million clones, more than 90% of them singletons. J is TRBJ1-2 and V is TRBV5-5; 7 bases map to TRBD1. This receptor was taken from a man between 18 and 29 years old in good health. The sample comprised naive CD4+ T cells sorted from blood. The subset denotes: CD45RA+ positively selected. CDR3 DNA: TGTGCCAGCAGCCAGGTTGGGGGACAGAACTATGGCTACACCTTC. Protein sequence: CASSQVGGQNYGYTF.